Presented here are 21 T cell receptor beta chains from one specimen sequenced in a study of shared clonotypes between healthy human individuals. Sequenced by immunoSEQ multiplex PCR; TCRdb stores in-frame clones only, minus some. The profile covers around 700,000 clones, with roughly 94% appearing a single time and about a quarter taken by the ten largest. CD45RO-negative CD8 cells positively selected for CCR7 made up the naive population, which excluded terminally differentiated effector memory CD45RA+ cells. Material for sequencing was naive CD8+ T cells sorted from blood. These receptors all come from a man aged 25-45 years in good health.

The chain has TRBV28 and TRBJ1-4; the D gene is possibly TRBD1 (6 bases). In germline, CDR1 is MDHEN, CDR2 SYDVKM. V gave up 7 bases and J gave up 6 bases, with 24 bases separating them. The CDR3 is 17 residues long. CDR3 nucleotide sequence: TGTGCCAGCACCCGCGTTTTTTTTACGGCAGGGGATGAAAAACTGTTTTTT. Translation gives CASTRVFFTAGDEKLFF.

V and J are TRBV7-9 and TRBJ2-1; 12 nucleotides match TRBD2. This CDR3 has 16 residues. In germline, CDR1 is SEHNR, CDR2 FQNEAQ (reference sequence). V lost 7 bases, J lost 2 bases, and 6 bases stayed unmatched. The chain's CDR3 is CASNPTSGRTYNEQFF. CDR3 DNA: TGTGCCAGCAACCCAACTAGCGGGAGGACCTACAATGAGCAGTTCTTC.

The J gene is TRBJ2-3, the V gene TRBV19, with 12 bases identical to TRBD2. CDR3 length: 17 amino acids. Per germline, CDR1 LNHDA and CDR2 SQIVND (reference sequence). After removal of 4 bases from V and 5 bases from J, the junction contained 10 bases not matched to a gene. The DNA for the CDR3 is TGTGCCAGTAGTACCTACGAGACTAGCGGGAGAGAAGATACGCAGTATTTT. Encoded protein: CASSTYETSGREDTQYF.

This sequence joins TRBV10-3 and TRBJ1-2; D unresolved. V lost 0 bases to trimming and J lost 4 bases, with 12 bases between them. Germline values: CDR1 ENHRY, CDR2 SYGVKD. The CDR3 spans 15 residues. CDR3 sequence reads: CAISESSLDLYGYTF. The CDR3 DNA sequence: TGTGCCATCAGTGAGTCGTCGTTGGACCTCTATGGCTACACCTTC.

CDR3 in amino acids: CASSLLLNEQFF. CDR3 in DNA: TGTGCCAGCAGCTTATTACTCAATGAGCAGTTCTTC. The rearrangement uses TRBV13 and TRBJ2-1; D remains ambiguous. CDR1 is PRHDT and CDR2 is FYEKMQ in the germline V gene (reference sequence). Trimming took 2 bases from V and 6 from J, leaving 5 bases between them. The CDR3 has 12 amino acids.

The chain links TRBV27 to TRBJ2-1, with TRBD2 as a possible D gene (6 bases). The V end was cut by 7 bases, the J end by 4 bases, with 17 bases between. Looked up from germline, CDR1 is MNHEY and CDR2 is SMNVEV (reference sequence). This CDR3 contains 15 residues. The CDR3 nucleotides read TGTGCCAGCAACCAGATTGGACTACTATACAATGAGCAGTTCTTC. Protein product: CASNQIGLLYNEQFF.

This clone has only a few counts. This CDR3 is CASSAVGDYGYTF. The CDR3 DNA reads TGTGCCAGCAGCGCGGTCGGGGACTATGGCTACACCTTC. The chain is built from TRBV25-1 and TRBJ1-2; D remains unclear. V shed 6 bases and J shed 3 bases, with 11 bases lying between them. The germline V gene has CDR1 MGHDK and CDR2 SYGVNS. The CDR3 totals 13 residues.

The chain couples TRBV25-1 to TRBJ2-5, with TRBD1 matching 10 bases. Trimming cost V 8 bases and J 5 bases; bases outside gene matches: 11. Germline CDR1 reads MGHDK; CDR2 reads SYGVNS. The CDR3 covers 15 residues. CDR3 loop: CASGYRDRGFETQYF. CDR3 DNA sequence: TGTGCCAGCGGGTACCGGGACAGGGGCTTCGAGACCCAGTACTTC.

This rearrangement joins TRBV28 to TRBJ2-1; tentatively, D is TRBD1 or TRBD2 (6 bases each). The CDR3 covers 20 residues. V lost 4 bases, J lost 0 bases, and 25 bases lay in between. Germline loops: CDR1 MDHEN, CDR2 SYDVKM. Here the CDR3 reads CASSSLRGKAGLSSYNEQFF. The CDR3 DNA is TGTGCCAGCAGTTCACTCAGGGGAAAGGCGGGACTCAGCTCCTACAATGAGCAGTTCTTC.

This chain connects TRBV11-1 to TRBJ2-7; 9 bases align to TRBD1. Germline loops: CDR1 SGHAT, CDR2 FQDESV (reference sequence). J gave up 3 bases and V 4 bases, and 7 bases lay outside the gene matches. CDR3 length equals 15 residues. The chain's CDR3 is CASSYRDRAIYEQYF. For the CDR3, the DNA is TGTGCCAGCAGCTACCGGGACAGGGCAATCTACGAGCAGTACTTC.

The chain employs TRBV7-3 and TRBJ2-1; 7 bases are shared with TRBD2. The CDR3 is 16 amino acids. CDR1 is SGHTA and CDR2 is FQGTGA in the germline V gene. V trimming: 5 bases; J trimming: 7 bases; junction bases outside the gene matches: 14. The CDR3 spells CASSPSGRAGVNEQFF. CDR3 coding DNA: TGTGCCAGCAGCCCCTCGGGTAGGGCGGGAGTAAATGAGCAGTTCTTC.

The DNA of the CDR3 is TGTGCCAGTAGTATAGAGGAGTATAGCAATCAGCCCCAGCATTTT. Its protein product is CASSIEEYSNQPQHF. The genes are TRBV19 and TRBJ1-5; D not certain. CDR3 size: 15 residues. Trimming removed 0 bases at V and 0 bases at J, with 6 bases between. The germline V gene encodes CDR1 LNHDA and CDR2 SQIVND (reference sequence).

There are a few counts of this clone. The chain couples TRBV28 to TRBJ1-5; D not resolved. Trimming shortened V by 2 bases and J by 6 bases, and 14 bases separated the two germline ends. Germline CDR1 is MDHEN and CDR2 is SYDVKM. CDR3 length equals 15 residues. The CDR3 DNA reads TGTGCCAGCAGTTTAATGTCAGTTCGGGCTCAGCCCCAGCATTTT. Amino acids: CASSLMSVRAQPQHF. Using reference TRBV28 and TRBJ1-5 for the parts outside the CDR3, the full variable domain is DVKVTQSSRYLVKRTGEKVFLECVQDMDHENMFWYRQDPGLGLRLIYFSYDVKMKEKGDIPEGYSVSREKKERFSLILESASTNQTSMYLCASSLMSVRAQPQHFGDGTRLSIL.

The chain employs TRBV27 and TRBJ2-1, with D perhaps matching TRBD1 (5 bases). In germline, CDR1 is MNHEY, CDR2 SMNVEV (reference sequence). Trimming shortened V by 7 bases and J by 7 bases, and 23 bases separated the two germline ends. The CDR3 is 16 residues long. This CDR3 reads CASIGAGSVKRNEQFF. The CDR3 bases are TGTGCCAGCATTGGGGCAGGGTCGGTCAAAAGGAATGAGCAGTTCTTC.

This clone showed up just once. V is TRBV5-5 and J is TRBJ2-5; TRBD1 aligns across 10 bases. Trimming at V came to 2 bases and at J to 12 bases, leaving 10 bases not matched to a gene. This CDR3 has 14 residues. Germline V gene lookup returns CDR1 SGHKS and CDR2 YYEKEE (reference sequence). CDR3 region: CASSFGTGDVWEYF. CDR3 coding DNA: TGTGCCAGCAGCTTTGGGACAGGGGATGTTTGGGAGTACTTC.

The CDR3 spells CASSHNPTGAYEQYF. The CDR3 coding sequence is TGCGCCAGCAGCCACAATCCGACAGGAGCCTACGAGCAGTACTTC. The chain has TRBV4-3 and TRBJ2-7; perhaps TRBD1 as D (6 bases). The V end was cut by 3 bases, the J end by 2 bases, with 14 bases between. The CDR3 is 15 residues long. Germline V CDR1 and CDR2: LGHNA, YSLEER.

V and J are TRBV7-2 and TRBJ2-7, with 8 positions matching TRBD2. Germline lookup yields CDR1 SGHTA and CDR2 FQGNSA. J gave up 2 bases and V 1 base, and 4 bases lay outside the gene matches. The CDR3 extends over 15 amino acids. In DNA form, the CDR3 reads TGTGCCAGCAGCTTAGACGGGAGGGTCACCTACGAGCAGTACTTC. Amino acids: CASSLDGRVTYEQYF.

The V and J genes are TRBV27 and TRBJ1-1, with D maybe TRBD1 (5 bases). The ends were cut back, 5 bases at V and 5 bases at J, with 12 bases in the middle. The CDR3 is made up of 13 amino acids. Germline V CDR1 and CDR2: MNHEY, SMNVEV (reference sequence). In DNA, the CDR3 is TGTGCCAGCAGTACATGGTGGGGGACTGAAGCTTTCTTT. Its translation: CASSTWWGTEAFF.

The chain carries TRBV27 and TRBJ2-7, with TRBD2 matching over 14 bases. Per the germline V gene, CDR1 is MNHEY and CDR2 is SMNVEV (reference sequence). J lost 5 bases, V lost 6 bases, and 15 bases had no gene match. The CDR3 sequence is 18 residues long. CDR3 residues: CASSSAGLAGAGDHEQYF. CDR3 bases: TGTGCCAGCAGCTCCGCGGGACTAGCGGGAGCTGGGGACCACGAGCAGTACTTC.

This clone was recorded once. The chain links TRBV14 to TRBJ2-7; D unresolved. The ends were cut back, 1 base at V and 7 bases at J, with 8 bases in the middle. The CDR3 runs 12 residues. The germline CDR1 and CDR2 sequences are SGHDN and FVKESK. CDR3 DNA sequence: TGTGCCAGCAGCCAAGTAGGGTGGGAGCAGTACTTC. It translates to CASSQVGWEQYF.

This chain connects TRBV4-3 to TRBJ1-2, with 7 bases lining up with TRBD1. Germline trimming cut 1 base from V and 5 bases from J; bases unmatched to any gene: 7. CDR3 length: 15 residues. The germline V gene encodes CDR1 LGHNA and CDR2 YSLEER. DNA of the CDR3: TGCGCCAGCAGCCAAGCCTACAGGGGTTCTTATGGCTACACCTTC. Its translation is CASSQAYRGSYGYTF.